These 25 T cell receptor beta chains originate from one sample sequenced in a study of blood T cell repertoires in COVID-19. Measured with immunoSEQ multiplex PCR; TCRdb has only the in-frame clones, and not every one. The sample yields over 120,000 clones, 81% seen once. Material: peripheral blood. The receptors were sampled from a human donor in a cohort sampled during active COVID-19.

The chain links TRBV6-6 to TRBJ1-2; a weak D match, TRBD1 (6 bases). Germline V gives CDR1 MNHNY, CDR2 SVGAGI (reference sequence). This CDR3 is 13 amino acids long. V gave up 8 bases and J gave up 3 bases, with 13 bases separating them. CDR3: CASSAGAYYGYTF. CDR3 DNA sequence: TGTGCCAGCTCGGCAGGGGCCTACTATGGCTACACCTTC.

The CDR3 loop reads CASSPELGVLFF. Written as DNA, the CDR3 is TGTGCCAGCAGCCCCGAGTTGGGCGTGCTGTTCTTC. The chain has TRBV9 and TRBJ2-1; D gene uncertain. Trimming took 4 bases from V and 15 from J, leaving 17 bases between them. The germline gives CDR1 SGDLS, CDR2 YYNGEE. CDR3 length: 12 amino acids.

As DNA, the CDR3 is TGTGCCATCAGTGTAGCCAGGGCGGGGGCGGCGGAGGGCGAGCAGTACTTC. Translation gives CAISVARAGAAEGEQYF. This chain links TRBV10-3 with TRBJ2-7; a possible D gene is TRBD2 (7 bases). Trimming pared 4 bases from V and 6 bases from J, leaving 25 bases between. The germline gives CDR1 ENHRY, CDR2 SYGVKD. The CDR3 covers 17 residues.

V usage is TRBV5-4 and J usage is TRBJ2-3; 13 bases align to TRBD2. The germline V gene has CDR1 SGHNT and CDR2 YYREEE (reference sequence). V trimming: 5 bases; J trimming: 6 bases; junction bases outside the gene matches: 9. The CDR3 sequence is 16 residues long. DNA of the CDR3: TGTGCCAGCAGATACGGACTAGCGGGAGATTTTGATACGCAGTATTTT. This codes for CASRYGLAGDFDTQYF.

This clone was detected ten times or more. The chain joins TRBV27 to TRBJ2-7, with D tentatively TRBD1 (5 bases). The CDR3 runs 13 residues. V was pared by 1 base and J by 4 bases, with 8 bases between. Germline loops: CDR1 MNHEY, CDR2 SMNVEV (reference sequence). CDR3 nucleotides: TGTGCCAGCAGTTTATGGGGCGCTTACGAGCAGTACTTC. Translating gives CASSLWGAYEQYF.

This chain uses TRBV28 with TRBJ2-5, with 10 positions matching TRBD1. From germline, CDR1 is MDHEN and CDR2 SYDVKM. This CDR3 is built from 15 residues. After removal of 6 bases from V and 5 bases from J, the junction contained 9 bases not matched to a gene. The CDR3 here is CASSTQTGGVETQYF. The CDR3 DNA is TGTGCCAGCAGCACACAGACAGGGGGCGTTGAGACCCAGTACTTC.

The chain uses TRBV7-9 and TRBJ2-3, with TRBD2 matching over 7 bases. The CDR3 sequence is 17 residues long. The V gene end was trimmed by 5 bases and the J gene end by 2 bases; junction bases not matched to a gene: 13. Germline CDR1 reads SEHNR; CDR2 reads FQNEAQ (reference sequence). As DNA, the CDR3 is TGTGCCAGCAGCCAAGACGTGACTAGCCGCTACACAGATACGCAGTATTTT. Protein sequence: CASSQDVTSRYTDTQYF. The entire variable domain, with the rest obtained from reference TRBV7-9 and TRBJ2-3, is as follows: DTGVSQNPRHKITKRGQNVTFRCDPISEHNRLYWYRQTLGQGPEFLTYFQNEAQLEKSRLLSDRFSAERPKGSFSTLEIQRTEQGDSAMYLCASSQDVTSRYTDTQYFGPGTRLTVL.

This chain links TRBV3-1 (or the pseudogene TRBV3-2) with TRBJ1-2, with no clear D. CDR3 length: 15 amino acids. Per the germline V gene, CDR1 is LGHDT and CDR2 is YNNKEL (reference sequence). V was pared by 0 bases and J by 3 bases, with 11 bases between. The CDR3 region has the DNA TGTGCCAGCAGCCAAGAACGTGTTGGAGACTATGGCTACACCTTC. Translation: CASSQERVGDYGYTF.

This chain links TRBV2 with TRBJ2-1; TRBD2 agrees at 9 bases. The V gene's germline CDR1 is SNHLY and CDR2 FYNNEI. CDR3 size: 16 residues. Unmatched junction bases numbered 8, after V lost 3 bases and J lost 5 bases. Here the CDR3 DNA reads TGTGCCAGCAGTGAGGGTAGCGGGAGCGGAGACAATGAGCAGTTCTTC. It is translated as CASSEGSGSGDNEQFF.

The CDR3 protein is CASSFPESRRQANEQFF. The DNA of the CDR3 is TGTGCCAGCAGCTTTCCCGAATCCCGCAGACAGGCCAATGAGCAGTTCTTC. V usage is TRBV5-4 and J usage is TRBJ2-1; maybe TRBD1 (6 bases). Germline CDR1 reads SGHNT; CDR2 reads YYREEE (reference sequence). Deletions cut 2 bases from V and 6 bases from J, with 21 bases between. This CDR3 spans 17 amino acids.

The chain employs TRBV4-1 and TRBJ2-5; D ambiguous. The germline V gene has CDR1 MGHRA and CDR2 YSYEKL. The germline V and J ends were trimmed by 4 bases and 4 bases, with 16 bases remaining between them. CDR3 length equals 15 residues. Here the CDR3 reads CASSPQDTPRETQYF. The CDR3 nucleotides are TGCGCCAGCAGCCCTCAGGATACGCCCCGAGAGACCCAGTACTTC.

CDR3 protein: CASSSSYEQYF. Written as DNA, the CDR3 is TGTGCCAGCAGCTCTTCCTACGAGCAGTACTTC. The rearrangement joins TRBV5-6 to TRBJ2-7; the D is unclear. Trimming removed 3 bases from V and 1 base from J, with 2 bases in between. The germline gives CDR1 SGHDT, CDR2 YYEEEE. The CDR3 loop spans 11 amino acids.

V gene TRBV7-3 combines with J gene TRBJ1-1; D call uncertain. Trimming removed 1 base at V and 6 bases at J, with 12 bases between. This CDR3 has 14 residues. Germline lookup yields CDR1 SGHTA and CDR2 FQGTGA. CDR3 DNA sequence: TGTGCCAGCAGCTTAAGGTTGGAACGGGCTGAAGCTTTCTTT. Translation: CASSLRLERAEAFF.

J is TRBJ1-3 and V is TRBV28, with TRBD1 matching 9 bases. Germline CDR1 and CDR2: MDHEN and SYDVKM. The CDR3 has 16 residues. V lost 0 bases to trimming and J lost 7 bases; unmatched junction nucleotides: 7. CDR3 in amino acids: CASSLWGQGQGNTIYF. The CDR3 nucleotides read TGTGCCAGCAGTTTATGGGGGCAGGGACAGGGTAACACCATATATTTT.

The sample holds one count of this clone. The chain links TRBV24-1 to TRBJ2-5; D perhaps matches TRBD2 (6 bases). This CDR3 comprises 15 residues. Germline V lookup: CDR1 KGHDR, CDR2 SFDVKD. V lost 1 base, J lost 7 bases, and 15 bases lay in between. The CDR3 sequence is CATSDFGGRDGTQYF. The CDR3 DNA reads TGTGCCACCAGTGATTTCGGGGGACGCGACGGGACCCAGTACTTC.

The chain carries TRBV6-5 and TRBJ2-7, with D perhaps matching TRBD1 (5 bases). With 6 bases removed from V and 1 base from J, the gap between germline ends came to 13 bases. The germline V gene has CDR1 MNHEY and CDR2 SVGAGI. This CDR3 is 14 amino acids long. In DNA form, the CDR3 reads TGTGCCAGCAGCTACGACACAGGTTCCTACGAGCAGTACTTC. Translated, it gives CASSYDTGSYEQYF.

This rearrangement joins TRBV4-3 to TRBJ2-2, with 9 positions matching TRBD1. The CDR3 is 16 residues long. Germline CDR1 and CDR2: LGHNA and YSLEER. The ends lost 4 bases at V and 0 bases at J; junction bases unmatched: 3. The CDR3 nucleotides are TGCGCCAGCAGCCTCTGGACAGGGGCGAACACCGGGGAGCTGTTTTTT. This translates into CASSLWTGANTGELFF.

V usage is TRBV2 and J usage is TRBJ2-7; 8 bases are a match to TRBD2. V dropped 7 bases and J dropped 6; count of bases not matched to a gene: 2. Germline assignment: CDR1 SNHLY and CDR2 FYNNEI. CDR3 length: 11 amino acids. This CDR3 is CASTGGAEQYF. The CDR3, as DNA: TGTGCCAGCACGGGAGGGGCCGAGCAGTACTTC.

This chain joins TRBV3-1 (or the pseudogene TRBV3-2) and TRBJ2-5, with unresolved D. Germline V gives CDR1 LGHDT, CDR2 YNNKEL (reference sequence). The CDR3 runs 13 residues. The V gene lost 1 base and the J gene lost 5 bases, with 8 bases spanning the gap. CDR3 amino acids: CASSQVRLETQYF. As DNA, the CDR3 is TGTGCCAGCAGCCAAGTGCGGCTGGAGACCCAGTACTTC.

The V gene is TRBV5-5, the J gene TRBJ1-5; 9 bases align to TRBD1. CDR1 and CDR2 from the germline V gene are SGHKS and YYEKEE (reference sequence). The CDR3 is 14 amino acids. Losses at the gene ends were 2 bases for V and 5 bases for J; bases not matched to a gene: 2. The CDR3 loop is CASSFTGGDQPQHF. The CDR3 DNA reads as TGTGCCAGCAGCTTTACAGGGGGCGATCAGCCCCAGCATTTT.

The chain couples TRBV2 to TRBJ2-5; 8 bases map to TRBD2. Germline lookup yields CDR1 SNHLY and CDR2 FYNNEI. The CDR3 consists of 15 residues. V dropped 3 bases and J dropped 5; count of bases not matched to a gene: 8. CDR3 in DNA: TGTGCCAGCAGTGAGGAGAGCGGGAGTGGGGAGACCCAGTACTTC. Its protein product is CASSEESGSGETQYF.

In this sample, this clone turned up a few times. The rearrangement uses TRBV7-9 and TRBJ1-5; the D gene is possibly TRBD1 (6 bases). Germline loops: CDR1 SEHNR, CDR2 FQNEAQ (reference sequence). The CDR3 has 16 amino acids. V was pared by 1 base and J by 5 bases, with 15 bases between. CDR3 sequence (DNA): TGTGCCAGCAGCTTAGGTGTTGCGTCAGGGGATCAGCCCCAGCATTTT. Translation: CASSLGVASGDQPQHF.

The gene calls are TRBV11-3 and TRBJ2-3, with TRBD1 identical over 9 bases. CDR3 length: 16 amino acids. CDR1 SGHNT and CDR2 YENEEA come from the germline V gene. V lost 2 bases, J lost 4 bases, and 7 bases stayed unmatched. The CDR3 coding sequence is TGTGCCAGCAGCTTAAAGACAGGGGGTTACGCAGATACGCAGTATTTT. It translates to CASSLKTGGYADTQYF.

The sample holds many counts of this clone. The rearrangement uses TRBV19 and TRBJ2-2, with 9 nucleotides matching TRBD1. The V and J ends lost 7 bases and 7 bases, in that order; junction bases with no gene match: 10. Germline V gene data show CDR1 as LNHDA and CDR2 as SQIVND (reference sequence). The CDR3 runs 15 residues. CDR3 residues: CASKQSTGGIGELFF. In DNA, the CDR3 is TGTGCCAGTAAACAGTCGACAGGGGGAATCGGGGAGCTGTTTTTT.

The CDR3 spells CASSMGPGQGAMGNTGELFF. The DNA for the CDR3 is TGTGCCAGTAGCATGGGGCCCGGACAGGGGGCGATGGGTAACACCGGGGAGCTGTTTTTT. This chain links TRBV19 with TRBJ2-2; 11 bases agree with TRBD1. V dropped 6 bases and J dropped 2; count of bases not matched to a gene: 17. Germline values: CDR1 LNHDA, CDR2 SQIVND (reference sequence). This CDR3 has 20 residues. The whole variable domain, remainder taken from reference TRBV19 and TRBJ2-2, is DGGITQSPKYLFRKEGQNVTLSCEQNLNHDAMYWYRQDPGQGLRLIYYSQIVNDFQKGDIAEGYSVSREKKESFPLTVTSAQKNPTAFYLCASSMGPGQGAMGNTGELFFGEGSRLTVL.